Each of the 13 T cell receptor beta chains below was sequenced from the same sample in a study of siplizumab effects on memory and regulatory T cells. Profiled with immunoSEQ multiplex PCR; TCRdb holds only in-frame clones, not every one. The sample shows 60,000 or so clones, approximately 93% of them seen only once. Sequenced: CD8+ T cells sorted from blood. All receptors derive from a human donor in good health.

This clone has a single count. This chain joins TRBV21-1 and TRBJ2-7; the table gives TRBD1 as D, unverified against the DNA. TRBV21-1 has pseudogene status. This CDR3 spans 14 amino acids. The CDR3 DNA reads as TGTGCCATCGCGTGGGCAGGGATTCTCTACGAGCAGTACTTC. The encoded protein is CAIAWAGILYEQYF.

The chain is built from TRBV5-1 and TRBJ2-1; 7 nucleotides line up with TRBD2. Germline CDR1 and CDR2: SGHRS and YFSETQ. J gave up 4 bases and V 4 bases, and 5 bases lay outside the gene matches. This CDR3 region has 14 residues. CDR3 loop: CASSDPSGYNEQFF. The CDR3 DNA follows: TGCGCCAGCAGCGACCCTAGCGGTTACAATGAGCAGTTCTTC.

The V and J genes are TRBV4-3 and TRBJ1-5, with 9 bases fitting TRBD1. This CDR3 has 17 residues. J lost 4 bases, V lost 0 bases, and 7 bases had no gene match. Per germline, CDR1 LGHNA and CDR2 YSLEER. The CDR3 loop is CASSQEIRTGVNQPQHF. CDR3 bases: TGCGCCAGCAGCCAAGAGATTCGGACAGGGGTAAATCAGCCCCAGCATTTT.

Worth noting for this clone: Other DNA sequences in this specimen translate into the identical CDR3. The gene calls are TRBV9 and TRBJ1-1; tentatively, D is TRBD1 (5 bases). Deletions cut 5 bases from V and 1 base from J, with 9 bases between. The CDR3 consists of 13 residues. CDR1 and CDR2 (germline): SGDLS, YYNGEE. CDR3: CASSETGNTEAFF. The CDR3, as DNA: TGTGCCAGCAGTGAAACAGGGAACACTGAAGCTTTCTTT.

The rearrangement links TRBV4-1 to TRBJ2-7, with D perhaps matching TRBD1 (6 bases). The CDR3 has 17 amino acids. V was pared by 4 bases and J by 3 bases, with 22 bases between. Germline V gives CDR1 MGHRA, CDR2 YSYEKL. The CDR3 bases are TGCGCCAGCAGCCTAAAGGGGGATACCGGGACGGACTACGAGCAGTACTTC. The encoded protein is CASSLKGDTGTDYEQYF.

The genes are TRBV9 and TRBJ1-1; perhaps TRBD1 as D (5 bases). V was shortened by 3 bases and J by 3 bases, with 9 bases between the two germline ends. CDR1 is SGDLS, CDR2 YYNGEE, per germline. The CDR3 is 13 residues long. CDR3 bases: TGTGCCAGCAGCGCCGACAGTCACACTGAAGCTTTCTTT. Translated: CASSADSHTEAFF.

Here the CDR3 DNA reads TGTGCCAGCAGTTATCGTGAGCAGTTCTTC. It codes for CASSYREQFF. The chain carries TRBV28 and TRBJ2-1; D not certain. V was cut by 4 bases and J by 9 bases, with 4 bases left in between. Germline values: CDR1 MDHEN, CDR2 SYDVKM. This CDR3 comprises 10 residues.

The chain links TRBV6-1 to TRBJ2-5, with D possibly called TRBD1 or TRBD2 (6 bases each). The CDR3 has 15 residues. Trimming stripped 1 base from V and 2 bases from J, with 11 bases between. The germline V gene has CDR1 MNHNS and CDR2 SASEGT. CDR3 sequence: CASSEEWGAQETQYF. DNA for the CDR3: TGTGCCAGCAGTGAAGAGTGGGGGGCGCAAGAGACCCAGTACTTC.

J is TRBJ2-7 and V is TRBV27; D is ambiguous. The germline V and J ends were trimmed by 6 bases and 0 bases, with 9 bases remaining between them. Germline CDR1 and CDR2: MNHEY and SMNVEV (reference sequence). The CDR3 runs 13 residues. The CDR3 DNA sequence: TGTGCCAGCAGGGACCATATCTCCTACGAGCAGTACTTC. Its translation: CASRDHISYEQYF.

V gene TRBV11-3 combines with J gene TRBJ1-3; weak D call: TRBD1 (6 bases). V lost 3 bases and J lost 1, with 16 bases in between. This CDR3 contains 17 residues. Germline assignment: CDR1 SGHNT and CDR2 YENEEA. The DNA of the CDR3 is TGTGCCAGCAGCTTGGGCGGGGGGCAGATTTCTGGAAACACCATATATTTT. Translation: CASSLGGGQISGNTIYF.

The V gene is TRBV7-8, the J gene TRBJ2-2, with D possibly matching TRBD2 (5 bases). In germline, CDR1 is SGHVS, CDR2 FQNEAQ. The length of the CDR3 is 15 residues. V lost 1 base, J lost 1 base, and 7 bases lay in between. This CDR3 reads CASSLGAGNTGELFF. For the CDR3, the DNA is TGTGCCAGCAGCTTAGGGGCGGGGAACACCGGGGAGCTGTTTTTT.

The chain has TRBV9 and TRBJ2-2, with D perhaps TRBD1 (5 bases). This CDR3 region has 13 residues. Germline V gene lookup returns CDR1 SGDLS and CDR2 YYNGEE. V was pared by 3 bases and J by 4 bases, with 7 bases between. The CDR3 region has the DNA TGTGCCAGCAGCGCCACAGGCACCGGGGAGCTGTTTTTT. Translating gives CASSATGTGELFF.

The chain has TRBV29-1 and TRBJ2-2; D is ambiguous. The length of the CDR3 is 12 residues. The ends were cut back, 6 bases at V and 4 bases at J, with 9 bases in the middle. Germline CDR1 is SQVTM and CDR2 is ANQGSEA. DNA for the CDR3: TGCAGCGTGGGGTCCTCCACCGGGGAGCTGTTTTTT. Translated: CSVGSSTGELFF.